A single sample is the source of the 30 T cell receptor beta chains below, sequenced in a study of beta chain features in type 1 diabetes. Every isolated RNA sample was fully reverse transcribed, so sequencing captured expressed TCRB transcripts. Measured with immunoSEQ multiplex PCR; TCRdb has only the in-frame clones, and not every one. The repertoire has roughly 450,000 clones, approximately 10% of them found once; the top ten carry 0.045% to 0.06%. The specimen sequenced was naive CD4+ T cells from blood. The receptors derive from a woman aged 18-29 years in good health.

The chain combines TRBV5-4 with TRBJ2-5, with 10 nucleotides matching TRBD1. Germline values: CDR1 SGHNT, CDR2 YYREEE (reference sequence). Trimming took 2 bases from V and 5 from J; bases not matched to a gene: 6. The length of the CDR3 is 15 residues. CDR3 in DNA: TGTGCCAGCAGCTTTTGGACAGGGGGAACCGAGACCCAGTACTTC. Protein product: CASSFWTGGTETQYF.

This chain connects TRBV30 to TRBJ1-1, with D possibly matching TRBD1 (6 bases). The CDR3 is 16 residues long. Germline loops: CDR1 GTSNPN, CDR2 SVGIG (reference sequence). V was pared by 1 base and J by 0 bases, with 15 bases between. The CDR3 sequence: CAWSDQGTIMNTEAFF. The CDR3, as DNA: TGTGCCTGGAGTGACCAGGGGACAATCATGAACACTGAAGCTTTCTTT. Supplemented by reference TRBV30 and TRBJ1-1, the full variable domain reads SQTIHQWPATLVQPVGSPLSLECTVEGTSNPNLYWYRQAAGRGLQLLFYSVGIGQISSEVPQNLSASRPQDRQFILSSKKLLLSDSGFYLCAWSDQGTIMNTEAFFGQGTRLTVV.

This clone was observed a handful of times. V is TRBV5-1 and J is TRBJ2-5, with TRBD1 matching 8 bases. Trimming removed 2 bases from V and 5 bases from J; junction bases left unmatched: 5. Germline V lookup: CDR1 SGHRS, CDR2 YFSETQ. The CDR3 length is 14 residues. The CDR3 here is CASSFRTGYETQYF. CDR3 DNA: TGCGCCAGCAGCTTCAGGACAGGGTACGAGACCCAGTACTTC.

This clone was observed a handful of times. The chain uses TRBV10-3 and TRBJ2-3; 9 bases line up with TRBD2. V lost 3 bases to trimming and J lost 1 base; unmatched junction nucleotides: 2. Germline assignment: CDR1 ENHRY and CDR2 SYGVKD. The CDR3 is 15 residues long. The CDR3 region is CAISDIAGGTDTQYF. CDR3 coding DNA: TGTGCCATCAGTGACATAGCGGGAGGCACAGATACGCAGTATTTT.

The rearrangement links TRBV9 to TRBJ2-1; 9 bases map to TRBD2. This CDR3 is built from 18 residues. CDR1 is SGDLS and CDR2 is YYNGEE in the germline V gene. J gave up 0 bases and V 0 bases, and 7 bases lay outside the gene matches. The CDR3 reads CASSVGLAGPNSYNEQFF. In nucleotides, the CDR3 is TGTGCCAGCAGCGTAGGTCTAGCGGGACCAAACTCCTACAATGAGCAGTTCTTC.

This clone was counted between two and nine times. The rearrangement joins TRBV7-8 to TRBJ2-7; TRBD1 matches 8 bases. CDR1 SGHVS and CDR2 FQNEAQ come from the germline V gene. This CDR3 is 16 amino acids long. V shed 5 bases and J 1 base; nucleotides not matched to a gene: 10. CDR3 in DNA: TGTGCCAGCAGCGCCTTACAGGGGGGCAGTTCCTACGAGCAGTACTTC. Translated: CASSALQGGSSYEQYF.

The chain has TRBV12-5 and TRBJ2-1; 12 bases fit TRBD2. V shed 6 bases and J 8 bases; nucleotides not matched to a gene: 5. Germline lookup yields CDR1 LGHNT and CDR2 FRNRAP. The CDR3 spans 14 residues. DNA of the CDR3: TGTGCTAGTGGACCGGGACTAGCGGGTTATGAGCAGTTCTTC. Its translation is CASGPGLAGYEQFF. Using reference TRBV12-5 and TRBJ2-1 for the parts outside the CDR3, the full variable domain is DARVTQTPRHKVTEMGQEVTMRCQPILGHNTVFWYRQTMMQGLELLAYFRNRAPLDDSGMPKDRFSAEMPDATLATLKIQPSEPRDSAVYFCASGPGLAGYEQFFGPGTRLTVL.

This clone was found a few times. This chain joins TRBV15 and TRBJ2-2, with 11 bases that match TRBD2. The V and J ends lost 0 bases and 5 bases, in that order; junction bases with no gene match: 2. Germline V gives CDR1 LNHNV, CDR2 YYDKDF (reference sequence). The CDR3 runs to 16 residues. The CDR3, as DNA: TGTGCCACCAGCAGAGAGACTAGCGGGGCAACCGGGGAGCTGTTTTTT. This encodes CATSRETSGATGELFF.

This clone has just a few counts. The chain joins TRBV27 to TRBJ1-4; D ambiguous. The CDR3 is 14 residues long. Germline CDR1 reads MNHEY; CDR2 reads SMNVEV (reference sequence). V lost 3 bases and J 11 bases, leaving 16 bases between the germline ends. The CDR3 loop reads CASSFNWESVKLFF. CDR3 sequence (DNA): TGTGCCAGCAGTTTCAATTGGGAATCGGTGAAACTGTTTTTT.

The chain combines TRBV6-6 with TRBJ2-1, with D unclear. The germline V and J ends were trimmed by 4 bases and 6 bases, with 13 bases remaining between them. The CDR3 runs to 14 residues. The V gene's germline CDR1 is MNHNY and CDR2 SVGAGI (reference sequence). Here the CDR3 reads CASSSRLGPNEQFF. The CDR3 coding sequence is TGTGCCAGCAGTTCTCGACTCGGCCCCAATGAGCAGTTCTTC.

The chain joins TRBV7-2 to TRBJ2-1; 9 bases agree with TRBD2. CDR1 is SGHTA and CDR2 is FQGNSA in the germline V gene. The CDR3 covers 17 residues. With 2 bases clipped from V and 0 bases from J, the junction kept 5 bases outside the gene matches. CDR3 DNA: TGTGCCAGCAGCTTAAGCGGGGGGCTTAACTCCTACAATGAGCAGTTCTTC. This sequence encodes CASSLSGGLNSYNEQFF.

This clone was detected only a few times. The chain is built from TRBV19 and TRBJ2-5; D unresolved. This CDR3 comprises 14 residues. Germline V lookup: CDR1 LNHDA, CDR2 SQIVND (reference sequence). Deletions cut 3 bases from V and 5 bases from J, with 13 bases between. The CDR3 sequence: CASSIRRGGETQYF. The CDR3 nucleotides read TGTGCCAGTAGTATTCGCCGAGGTGGGGAGACCCAGTACTTC. Drawing the rest from reference TRBV19 and TRBJ2-5, the complete variable domain is DGGITQSPKYLFRKEGQNVTLSCEQNLNHDAMYWYRQDPGQGLRLIYYSQIVNDFQKGDIAEGYSVSREKKESFPLTVTSAQKNPTAFYLCASSIRRGGETQYFGPGTRLLVL.

This clone was recorded a few times. This chain connects TRBV5-1 to TRBJ2-7, with D possibly TRBD1 on 6 matching bases. The CDR3 spans 14 residues. Trimming pared 4 bases from V and 2 bases from J, leaving 13 bases between. Germline-derived CDR1 and CDR2 are SGHRS and YFSETQ. CDR3 protein: CASSPTGSTYEQYF. The DNA for the CDR3 is TGCGCCAGCAGCCCTACAGGGAGTACCTACGAGCAGTACTTC.

This clone was observed a handful of times. The chain is built from TRBV7-2 and TRBJ2-3, with 7 bases aligning to TRBD2. Per the germline V gene, CDR1 is SGHTA and CDR2 is FQGNSA. The junction had 7 bases not matched to a gene; V was cut back by 5 bases and J by 5 bases. The CDR3 runs 14 residues. The CDR3 spells CASSPQLAIDTQYF. CDR3 nucleotide sequence: TGTGCCAGCAGCCCCCAACTAGCGATAGATACGCAGTATTTT.

To note about this clone: This CDR3 is also generated by other DNA sequences in the sample. This chain joins TRBV30 and TRBJ1-4; D not certain. From germline, CDR1 is GTSNPN and CDR2 SVGIG (reference sequence). Trimming cost V 0 bases and J 8 bases, with 7 bases left between them. The CDR3 length is 12 residues. For the CDR3, the DNA is TGTGCCTGGAGTGTACGAGGAGAAAAACTGTTTTTT. Its protein product is CAWSVRGEKLFF.

The genes are TRBV29-1 and TRBJ2-7, with TRBD2 matching over 15 bases. Unmatched junction bases numbered 4, after V lost 4 bases and J lost 6 bases. The CDR3 runs to 14 residues. The germline gives CDR1 SQVTM, CDR2 ANQGSEA. The CDR3 sequence: CSVVGTSGRFEQYF. The CDR3 DNA is TGCAGCGTTGTGGGGACTAGCGGGAGGTTCGAGCAGTACTTC.

The rearrangement links TRBV5-1 to TRBJ2-5; D is ambiguous. The V gene's germline CDR1 is SGHRS and CDR2 YFSETQ. CDR3 length: 12 residues. Trimming removed 4 bases from V and 3 bases from J, with 7 bases in between. The CDR3 DNA reads TGCGCCAGCAGCCCGCAAGAAGAGACCCAGTACTTC. Protein: CASSPQEETQYF.

This clone appeared a few times. V usage is TRBV7-8 and J usage is TRBJ1-1; the D is unclear. This CDR3 spans 14 amino acids. V shed 1 base and J shed 4 bases, with 10 bases lying between them. Germline V gene lookup returns CDR1 SGHVS and CDR2 FQNEAQ. Here the CDR3 reads CASSLVQAFTEAFF. The CDR3, as DNA: TGTGCCAGCAGCTTAGTTCAGGCTTTCACTGAAGCTTTCTTT. Using reference TRBV7-8 and TRBJ1-1 for the parts outside the CDR3, the full variable domain is GAGVSQSPRYKVAKRGQDVALRCDPISGHVSLFWYQQALGQGPEFLTYFQNEAQLDKSGLPSDRFFAERPEGSVSTLKIQRTQQEDSAVYLCASSLVQAFTEAFFGQGTRLTVV.

The J gene is TRBJ2-5, the V gene TRBV14, with 10 bases that match TRBD2. The CDR3 length is 15 residues. The V gene's germline CDR1 is SGHDN and CDR2 FVKESK. Trimming removed 3 bases from V and 3 bases from J; junction bases left unmatched: 4. CDR3 in amino acids: CASSQRTSGKETQYF. The DNA for the CDR3 is TGTGCCAGCAGCCAGAGGACTAGCGGCAAAGAGACCCAGTACTTC.

The chain links TRBV28 to TRBJ1-1; TRBD1 aligns across 7 bases. The germline V gene encodes CDR1 MDHEN and CDR2 SYDVKM. This CDR3 has 15 amino acids. Germline trimming cut 7 bases from V and 8 bases from J; bases unmatched to any gene: 16. CDR3 residues: CASTWPGGDQPEAFF. For the CDR3, the DNA is TGTGCCAGCACCTGGCCAGGGGGGGACCAACCCGAAGCTTTCTTT.

The chain links TRBV7-2 to TRBJ1-5; TRBD1 matches 7 bases. The germline V gene encodes CDR1 SGHTA and CDR2 FQGNSA. The CDR3 contains 14 residues. V shed 5 bases and J 5 bases; nucleotides not matched to a gene: 6. The CDR3 loop is CASSTRQGHQPQHF. CDR3 in DNA: TGTGCCAGCAGCACGAGACAGGGACATCAGCCCCAGCATTTT. Supplemented by reference TRBV7-2 and TRBJ1-5, the full variable domain reads GAGVSQSPSNKVTEKGKDVELRCDPISGHTALYWYRQSLGQGLEFLIYFQGNSAPDKSGLPSDRFSAERTGGSVSTLTIQRTQQEDSAVYLCASSTRQGHQPQHFGDGTRLSIL.

The chain combines TRBV9 with TRBJ2-1; TRBD1 matches 7 bases. Germline lookup yields CDR1 SGDLS and CDR2 YYNGEE. V shed 0 bases, J shed 5 bases, and the junction held 2 bases outside the gene matches. The CDR3 length is 14 residues. CDR3 protein: CASSVEGTDNEQFF. In DNA, the CDR3 is TGTGCCAGCAGCGTAGAAGGGACAGACAATGAGCAGTTCTTC.

In its sample, this clone was seen a few times. The chain uses TRBV28 and TRBJ2-1; no clear D gene. CDR3 length: 15 amino acids. The V end was cut by 2 bases, the J end by 3 bases, with 11 bases between. Germline V gene lookup returns CDR1 MDHEN and CDR2 SYDVKM. CDR3: CASSLRQAHYNEQFF. The DNA for the CDR3 is TGTGCCAGCAGTTTACGGCAGGCCCACTACAATGAGCAGTTCTTC.

The sample holds a few counts of this clone. This sequence joins TRBV5-6 and TRBJ2-7; D possibly corresponds to TRBD1 (6 bases). Trimming shortened V by 1 base and J by 3 bases, and 14 bases separated the two germline ends. Germline CDR1 and CDR2: SGHDT and YYEEEE. The CDR3 is 15 residues long. For the CDR3, the DNA is TGTGCCAGCAGCTTGAAGTGGACAGTGTACTACGAGCAGTACGTC. This codes for CASSLKWTVYYEQYV.

The chain uses TRBV4-3 and TRBJ2-7, with D hard to call. Germline V CDR1 and CDR2: LGHNA, YSLEER. The germline V and J ends were trimmed by 5 bases and 2 bases, with 16 bases remaining between them. The CDR3 runs 15 residues. CDR3 protein: CASSKLYPQAYEQYF. The CDR3 DNA is TGCGCCAGCAGCAAACTTTACCCCCAGGCCTACGAGCAGTACTTC.

This clone occurred a few times. The V gene is TRBV2, the J gene TRBJ2-4, with D possibly matching TRBD2 (5 bases). V lost 3 bases and J lost 6, with 12 bases in between. CDR1 and CDR2 from the germline V gene are SNHLY and FYNNEI. The CDR3 runs to 14 residues. The CDR3 DNA reads as TGTGCCAGCAGTGATTGGAGTCGGGGAAACATTCAGTACTTC. It specifies CASSDWSRGNIQYF.

This clone was seen only a few times. The V and J genes are TRBV29-1 and TRBJ2-6, with D perhaps given as TRBD1 or TRBD2 (6 bases each). The CDR3 extends over 13 amino acids. Germline CDR1 SQVTM, CDR2 ANQGSEA. V lost 4 bases and J 7 bases, leaving 11 bases between the germline ends. This CDR3 reads CSVAGGNANVLTF. DNA of the CDR3: TGCAGCGTTGCCGGGGGCAATGCCAACGTCCTGACTTTC.

This clone showed up just a few times. In the same sample, other DNA sequences code for this CDR3. The chain uses TRBV7-9 and TRBJ1-1; D is perhaps TRBD1 (6 bases). V was trimmed by 6 bases and J by 1 base, leaving 12 bases between them. The CDR3 runs 14 residues. Germline-derived CDR1 and CDR2 are SEHNR and FQNEAQ (reference sequence). The CDR3 coding sequence is TGTGCCAGCAGTCCAGGACAGTGGAACACTGAAGCTTTCTTT. Its translation: CASSPGQWNTEAFF. The complete variable domain, with remaining parts taken from reference TRBV7-9 and TRBJ1-1, reads DTGVSQNPRHKITKRGQNVTFRCDPISEHNRLYWYRQTLGQGPEFLTYFQNEAQLEKSRLLSDRFSAERPKGSFSTLEIQRTEQGDSAMYLCASSPGQWNTEAFFGQGTRLTVV.

The genes are TRBV5-6 and TRBJ1-1; the D is unclear. Germline-derived CDR1 and CDR2 are SGHDT and YYEEEE. The CDR3 is 11 amino acids. Trimming took 2 bases from V and 6 from J, leaving 5 bases between them. The CDR3 here is CASSLTSEAFF. The DNA for the CDR3 is TGTGCCAGCAGCTTAACCTCTGAAGCTTTCTTT.

This chain links TRBV15 with TRBJ2-3; no firm D call. Trimming left V 1 base short and J 0 bases short, with 8 bases between. The germline CDR1 and CDR2 sequences are LNHNV and YYDKDF (reference sequence). The CDR3 sequence is 15 residues long. The CDR3 DNA sequence: TGTGCCACCAGCAGAGTGGGCAGAAGCACAGATACGCAGTATTTT. Its translation: CATSRVGRSTDTQYF. Together with reference TRBV15 and TRBJ2-3, the CDR3 gives the full variable domain: DAMVIQNPRYQVTQFGKPVTLSCSQTLNHNVMYWYQQKSSQAPKLLFHYYDKDFNNEADTPDNFQSRRPNTSFCFLDIRSPGLGDTAMYLCATSRVGRSTDTQYFGPGTRLTVL.